These 13 T cell receptor beta chains originate from one sample sequenced in a study of blood T cell repertoires in COVID-19. Sequencing was performed with immunoSEQ multiplex PCR; in TCRdb, only in-frame clones are kept and a portion is missing. The sample holds approximately 220,000 clones; 83% are singletons and the top ten take about 5.3%. The sequenced sample was PBMCs or T cells enriched from blood (not recorded which). The origin of the receptors is a woman in her forties or fifties who had been exposed to COVID-19.

The rearrangement joins TRBV2 to TRBJ1-5; D ambiguous. The CDR3 has 14 residues. CDR1 is SNHLY and CDR2 is FYNNEI in the germline V gene. Trimming removed 3 bases from V and 4 bases from J, with 10 bases in between. CDR3 sequence reads: CASSDERGNQPQHF. In DNA, the CDR3 is TGTGCCAGCAGTGACGAGCGGGGAAATCAGCCCCAGCATTTT.

The CDR3 sequence: CASSPILSAEQYF. The CDR3 DNA reads TGTGCCAGCAGCCCTATTCTCTCCGCCGAGCAGTACTTC. The chain uses TRBV6-1 and TRBJ2-7; D uncertain. Germline CDR1 reads MNHNS; CDR2 reads SASEGT. V lost 6 bases to trimming and J lost 6 bases, with 15 bases between them. The CDR3 has 13 residues.

This clone was observed a single time. Here the CDR3 reads CASTSGGDYNEQFF. The CDR3 DNA follows: TGTGCCAGCACGAGCGGGGGGGATTACAATGAGCAGTTCTTC. V is TRBV28 and J is TRBJ2-1, with 10 bases lining up with TRBD2. CDR3 size: 14 residues. Trimming took 7 bases from V and 4 from J; bases not matched to a gene: 4. CDR1 MDHEN and CDR2 SYDVKM come from the germline V gene.

CDR3 sequence: CASSPIRGNEQFF. The DNA of the CDR3 is TGTGCCAGCAGTCCAATCAGGGGGAATGAGCAGTTCTTC. J is TRBJ2-1 and V is TRBV28, with 7 positions matching TRBD1. From germline, CDR1 is MDHEN and CDR2 SYDVKM. The CDR3 has 13 amino acids. V shed 5 bases and J 7 bases; nucleotides not matched to a gene: 5.

The chain employs TRBV19 and TRBJ1-3, with TRBD1 matching over 8 bases. Germline CDR1 LNHDA, CDR2 SQIVND (reference sequence). The trim removed 6 bases at V and 2 bases at J, leaving 9 bases unmatched. The CDR3 consists of 16 residues. The CDR3 sequence: CASRPRTGKPGNTIYF. The CDR3 coding sequence is TGTGCCAGTAGACCTCGGACAGGGAAACCTGGAAACACCATATATTTT.

This clone was seen just once. V and J are TRBV19 and TRBJ1-5, with 7 bases lining up with TRBD1. V was pared by 3 bases and J by 6 bases, with 5 bases of the junction left unmatched. Germline CDR1 is LNHDA and CDR2 is SQIVND (reference sequence). The CDR3 is 14 residues long. The CDR3 DNA reads TGTGCCAGTAGTATCTTGGCAGGGGGTCAGCCCCAGCATTTT. It is translated as CASSILAGGQPQHF.

The chain couples TRBV12-5 to TRBJ1-3, with TRBD1 identical over 7 bases. Germline lookup yields CDR1 LGHNT and CDR2 FRNRAP. Unmatched junction bases numbered 5, after V lost 9 bases and J lost 3 bases. The CDR3 contains 13 residues. The CDR3 region has the DNA TGTGCTAGCCGCGGGACAGTTGGAAACACCATATATTTT. Amino acids: CASRGTVGNTIYF.

The table lists this clone with a count of one. This sequence joins TRBV5-4 and TRBJ2-3; 13 bases fit TRBD2. V dropped 0 bases and J dropped 5; count of bases not matched to a gene: 6. The germline CDR1 and CDR2 sequences are SGHNT and YYREEE (reference sequence). This CDR3 contains 17 residues. DNA of the CDR3: TGTGCCAGCAGCTTGGAACTAGCGGGGGGGTGGGAAGATACGCAGTATTTT. Translation gives CASSLELAGGWEDTQYF. The whole variable domain, remainder taken from reference TRBV5-4 and TRBJ2-3, is ETGVTQSPTHLIKTRGQQVTLRCSSQSGHNTVSWYQQALGQGPQFIFQYYREEENGRGNFPPRFSGLQFPNYSSELNVNALELDDSALYLCASSLELAGGWEDTQYFGPGTRLTVL.

V is TRBV6-5 and J is TRBJ1-5; D is ambiguous. Germline V CDR1 and CDR2: MNHEY, SVGAGI. Trimming took off 5 bases at V and 7 bases at J, with 9 bases between the two ends. The CDR3 loop spans 12 amino acids. The CDR3 protein is CASSPDGQPQHF. Here the CDR3 DNA reads TGTGCCAGCAGTCCCGATGGCCAGCCCCAGCATTTT.

The J gene is TRBJ1-1, the V gene TRBV6-5; D might be TRBD1 (5 bases). This CDR3 is built from 12 residues. The germline V gene has CDR1 MNHEY and CDR2 SVGAGI. Deletions cut 6 bases from V and 7 bases from J, with 12 bases between. The CDR3 loop is CASSFRGGEAFF. DNA for the CDR3: TGTGCCAGCAGCTTCCGGGGGGGTGAAGCTTTCTTT.

This clone has just one count. The chain recombines TRBV7-2 with TRBJ1-5, with D perhaps TRBD1 (5 bases). Looked up from germline, CDR1 is SGHTA and CDR2 is FQGNSA. The CDR3 loop spans 15 amino acids. Trimming removed 2 bases from V and 3 bases from J, with 11 bases in between. CDR3 sequence (DNA): TGTGCCAGCAGCTTACTAGGGGTTCCCAATCAGCCCCAGCATTTT. Its protein is CASSLLGVPNQPQHF.

The genes are TRBV11-1 and TRBJ2-1; D is undetermined. V was clipped by 5 bases and J by 0 bases, with 8 bases between them. The CDR3 runs 14 residues. The germline CDR1 and CDR2 sequences are SGHAT and FQDESV (reference sequence). The CDR3 nucleotides are TGTGCCAGCAGCCCCCCCCACTCCTACAATGAGCAGTTCTTC. Protein: CASSPPHSYNEQFF.

V and J are TRBV7-2 and TRBJ2-3; D is ambiguous. CDR1 and CDR2 (germline): SGHTA, FQGNSA. Trimming took 5 bases from V and 4 from J, leaving 13 bases between them. This CDR3 comprises 14 residues. The CDR3 DNA reads TGTGCCAGCAGCACGGGTGCTAGTGCAGATACGCAGTATTTT. Translation gives CASSTGASADTQYF. The whole variable domain, remainder taken from reference TRBV7-2 and TRBJ2-3, is GAGVSQSPSNKVTEKGKDVELRCDPISGHTALYWYRQSLGQGLEFLIYFQGNSAPDKSGLPSDRFSAERTGGSVSTLTIQRTQQEDSAVYLCASSTGASADTQYFGPGTRLTVL.